A selection of T cell receptor beta chains follows, all from one sample in a study of T cells in narcolepsy. Sequenced by immunoSEQ multiplex PCR; TCRdb stores in-frame clones only, minus some. The table lists 34,000 or so clones, 65% to 85% of them singletons. Sequencing was carried out using memory (CD45RA-) CD4+ T cells from blood. These TCRs come from a human donor in good health. CDR3s include the opening cysteine and the closing phenylalanine or tryptophan. Each record gives: J gene, D gene, V gene, clone size, CDR3 DNA, CDR3 protein. A D gene is named only where the DNA matches it firmly. Only part of the rows carry a size: once, few, many, or a class if the clone is expanded.

J gene: TRBJ1-2
D gene: TRBD1
V gene: TRBV27
clone size: NA
CDR3 DNA: TGTGCCAGCAGTTCATCCGGACAGGGGGCTACTGGCTACACCTTC
CDR3 protein: CASSSSGQGATGYTF

J gene: TRBJ1-2
D gene: NA
V gene: TRBV5-5
clone size: NA
CDR3 DNA: TGTGCCAGCAGCCAGGACCTGACAGTTTCCTATGGCTACACCTTC
CDR3 protein: CASSQDLTVSYGYTF

J gene: TRBJ1-1
D gene: NA
V gene: TRBV15
clone size: NA
CDR3 DNA: TGTGCCACCAGCAGAGATTTCGAGGGAAGGACTGAAGCTTTCTTT
CDR3 protein: CATSRDFEGRTEAFF

J gene: TRBJ2-7
D gene: TRBD1
V gene: TRBV5-6
clone size: NA
CDR3 DNA: TGTGCCAGCAGCTCGGGACAGGGGTCCGACGAGCAGTACTTC
CDR3 protein: CASSSGQGSDEQYF

J gene: TRBJ1-2
D gene: NA
V gene: TRBV5-1
clone size: NA
CDR3 DNA: TGCGCCAGCAGCGAAAGTGGCTATGGCTACACCTTC
CDR3 protein: CASSESGYGYTF

J gene: TRBJ2-1
D gene: TRBD2
V gene: TRBV7-6
clone size: NA
CDR3 DNA: TGTGCCAGCAGCCCTCGGACTAGCGAGGCTGAGCAGTTCTTC
CDR3 protein: CASSPRTSEAEQFF

J gene: TRBJ1-2
D gene: TRBD1
V gene: TRBV6-5
clone size: NA
CDR3 DNA: TGTGCCAGCAGCACGGGACAGGGGGCCGTTGGCTACACCTTC
CDR3 protein: CASSTGQGAVGYTF

J gene: TRBJ2-7
D gene: TRBD1
V gene: TRBV6-1
clone size: few
CDR3 DNA: TGTGCCAGCAGCGTAGGACAGGGGAACTACGAGCAGTACTTC
CDR3 protein: CASSVGQGNYEQYF

J gene: TRBJ1-1
D gene: NA
V gene: TRBV6-6
clone size: NA
CDR3 DNA: TGTGCCAGCAGTTACTCCGGGGGGGCTTTCTTT
CDR3 protein: CASSYSGGAFF

J gene: TRBJ2-5
D gene: TRBD1
V gene: TRBV30
clone size: NA
CDR3 DNA: TGTGCCTGGAGCGGACAGGGTCTGGGAGAGACCCAGTACTTC
CDR3 protein: CAWSGQGLGETQYF

J gene: TRBJ2-2
D gene: NA
V gene: TRBV9
clone size: once
CDR3 DNA: TGTGCCAGCAGCGTAGGATGGGACACCGGGGAGCTGTTTTTT
CDR3 protein: CASSVGWDTGELFF

J gene: TRBJ2-2
D gene: TRBD2
V gene: TRBV19
clone size: NA
CDR3 DNA: TGTGCCAGTGGGGGGACTAGCGGGAGGGTCGACACCGGGGAGCTGTTTTTT
CDR3 protein: CASGGTSGRVDTGELFF

J gene: TRBJ2-3
D gene: TRBD1
V gene: TRBV7-3
clone size: once
CDR3 DNA: TGTGCCAGCAGCTTAACACGACAGGGATTAAGGGCAGATACGCAGTATTTT
CDR3 protein: CASSLTRQGLRADTQYF

J gene: TRBJ1-1
D gene: TRBD1
V gene: TRBV5-4
clone size: NA
CDR3 DNA: TGTGCCAGCAGCTCCGGGGACAGGGTCATGAACACTGAAGCTTTCTTT
CDR3 protein: CASSSGDRVMNTEAFF

J gene: TRBJ1-2
D gene: NA
V gene: TRBV6-1
clone size: few
CDR3 DNA: TGTGCCAGCAGTTATGACGGGAACTATGGCTACACCTTC
CDR3 protein: CASSYDGNYGYTF

J gene: TRBJ2-7
D gene: NA
V gene: TRBV2
clone size: NA
CDR3 DNA: TGTGCCAGCAGTGTTAAGTGGGAGCAGTACTTC
CDR3 protein: CASSVKWEQYF

J gene: TRBJ1-5
D gene: NA
V gene: TRBV30
clone size: few
CDR3 DNA: TGTGCCTGGAGTGTCGGACAGTATAGCAATCAGCCCCAGCATTTT
CDR3 protein: CAWSVGQYSNQPQHF

J gene: TRBJ1-3
D gene: NA
V gene: TRBV9
clone size: NA
CDR3 DNA: TGTGCCAGCAGCGTATGGTCTGGAAACACCATATATTTT
CDR3 protein: CASSVWSGNTIYF

J gene: TRBJ2-5
D gene: NA
V gene: TRBV19
clone size: few
CDR3 DNA: TGTGCCAGTAGTATAGGTAGGCTTCCATTACAAGAGACCCAGTACTTC
CDR3 protein: CASSIGRLPLQETQYF

J gene: TRBJ2-1
D gene: TRBD2
V gene: TRBV7-8
clone size: once
CDR3 DNA: TGTGCCAGCAGCTTAGAAGTAGCGGGAGGGGTCAATGAGCAGTTCTTC
CDR3 protein: CASSLEVAGGVNEQFF

J gene: TRBJ1-1
D gene: NA
V gene: TRBV6-5
clone size: NA
CDR3 DNA: TGTGCCAGCAGTTACGAGGGGAGAGTAACTGAAGCTTTCTTT
CDR3 protein: CASSYEGRVTEAFF

J gene: TRBJ2-1
D gene: NA
V gene: TRBV6-5
clone size: NA
CDR3 DNA: TGTGCCAGCAGCAGGGACTTTGATGAGCAGTTCTTC
CDR3 protein: CASSRDFDEQFF

J gene: TRBJ1-1
D gene: NA
V gene: TRBV5-6
clone size: NA
CDR3 DNA: TGTGCCAGCAGCTTGCGATGGACTGAAGCTTTCTTT
CDR3 protein: CASSLRWTEAFF